These T cell receptor beta chains were read from a single sample in a study of blood T cells in healthy people across ages. TCRdb fed the 5' RACE reads into MiXCR, producing one record per CDR3 protein. Here the sample spans about 510,000 distinct CDR3 sequences, about 27% being singletons. The data also belong to a second study, concerning T cells of mothers and their children.

Sequenced material: blood. The receptors were gathered from a boy aged 2-9 years in good health. Both conserved end residues are part of each CDR3. The D gene is left open where the match is weak. The size field is filled for only some rows; it gives once, few, many or a size class.

length	D	V	J	size	CDR3	DNA
15	TRBD1	TRBV10-3	TRBJ1-3	NA	CAISEQGALGNTIYF	TGTGCCATCAGTGAACAGGGGGCCCTAGGAAACACCATATATTTT
15	NA	TRBV14	TRBJ2-7	NA	CASSQVGSRSYEQYF	TGTGCCAGCAGCCAAGTCGGCAGTAGATCCTACGAGCAGTACTTC
14	TRBD1	TRBV30	TRBJ1-2	few	CAWSEGGTGSGYTF	TGTGCCTGGAGTGAAGGGGGGACAGGGTCTGGCTACACCTTC
12	NA	TRBV30	TRBJ2-7	few	CAWSAAAYEQYF	TGTGCCTGGAGCGCAGCCGCCTACGAGCAGTACTTC
15	NA	TRBV20-1	TRBJ2-5	NA	CSARDLQEGAETQYF	TGCAGTGCTAGAGATCTTCAGGAGGGGGCAGAGACCCAGTACTTC
16	NA	TRBV6-5	TRBJ2-7	NA	CASSYALADAPYEQYF	TGTGCCAGCAGTTACGCCCTAGCAGACGCCCCGTACGAGCAGTACTTC
11	NA	TRBV27	TRBJ1-6	once	CASGTNSPLHF	TGTGCCAGCGGGACGAATTCACCCCTCCACTTT
17	TRBD2	TRBV6-2/TRBV6-3	TRBJ2-7	few	CASSRETSGTFHYEQYF	TGTGCCAGCAGTCGAGAGACTAGCGGAACGTTCCACTACGAGCAGTACTTC
14	NA	TRBV7-2	TRBJ2-2	few	CASSLTENTGELFF	TGTGCCAGCAGCTTGACGGAGAACACCGGGGAGCTGTTTTTT
15	NA	TRBV7-6	TRBJ2-5	NA	CASSLEWSGTETQYF	TGTGCCAGCAGCTTAGAGTGGAGCGGTACAGAGACCCAGTACTTC
17	NA	TRBV4-2	TRBJ2-7	NA	CASSQARGGDGSYEQYF	TGTGCCAGCAGCCAAGCCCGAGGGGGGGACGGGTCCTACGAGCAGTACTTC
22	TRBD2	TRBV13	TRBJ2-1	NA	CASSLGPRLAGVLPGSYNEQFF	TGTGCCAGCAGCTTAGGCCCAAGACTAGCGGGGGTGCTGCCAGGGTCCTACAATGAGCAGTTCTTC
12	TRBD1	TRBV27	TRBJ1-5	few	CASGYRGQPQHF	TGTGCCAGCGGGTACAGGGGTCAGCCCCAGCATTTT
17	TRBD1	TRBV5-6	TRBJ1-2	NA	CASSSWGTGFPNYGYTF	TGTGCCAGCAGCTCGTGGGGGACAGGGTTCCCTAACTATGGCTACACCTTC
14	TRBD1	TRBV18	TRBJ2-5	few	CASSPETGEETQYF	TGTGCCAGCTCACCAGAGACAGGGGAGGAGACCCAGTACTTC
15	TRBD1	TRBV7-3	TRBJ2-2	many	CASSQQGAGTGELFF	TGTGCCAGCAGCCAACAGGGGGCAGGCACCGGGGAGCTGTTTTTT
14	NA	TRBV11-2	TRBJ1-1	few	CASSSQTVLTEAFF	TGTGCCAGCAGCTCCCAGACGGTCCTGACTGAAGCTTTCTTT
15	NA	TRBV5-5	TRBJ2-6	NA	CASSQGWSGANVLTF	TGTGCCAGCAGCCAGGGCTGGTCTGGGGCCAACGTCCTGACTTTC
16	TRBD1	TRBV5-5	TRBJ2-1	NA	CASSLGTGGLADEQFF	TGTGCCAGCAGCTTGGGGACAGGGGGGCTAGCGGATGAGCAGTTCTTC
14	NA	TRBV15	TRBJ1-2	few	CATSRDMSDYGYTF	TGTGCCACCAGCAGAGATATGTCAGACTATGGCTACACCTTC